This passage covers 17 T cell receptor beta chains from one sample sequenced in a study of T cells in localized non-small cell lung cancer. Using immunoSEQ multiplex PCR, the repertoire was profiled, and TCRdb retains in-frame clones only, with some absent. Among approximately 52,000 clones, approximately 80% were seen once, and the ten largest hold 17%. The input for sequencing was peripheral blood, taken before any cancer treatment. The source of these receptors is a man aged 40 to 70 with stage I squamous cell lung carcinoma.

The V call is TRBV18, the J call TRBJ1-6, with TRBD1 matching over 10 bases. Germline assignment: CDR1 KGHSH and CDR2 LQKENI. The CDR3 runs to 14 residues. Trimming removed 8 bases from V and 10 bases from J; junction bases left unmatched: 8. As DNA, the CDR3 is TGTGCCAGCCCGGGACAGGGGATATGGTCACCCCTCCACTTT. Its translation is CASPGQGIWSPLHF.

The chain recombines TRBV5-1 with TRBJ2-5, with a tentative D call TRBD1 (6 bases). Per germline, CDR1 SGHRS and CDR2 YFSETQ. The CDR3 has 15 amino acids. V lost 3 bases and J 5 bases, leaving 17 bases between the germline ends. For the CDR3, the DNA is TGCGCCAGCAGCTGGGGGCCCTCGCGTAGTGAGACCCAGTACTTC. This translates into CASSWGPSRSETQYF.

The genes are TRBV5-1 and TRBJ2-1; 7 nucleotides line up with TRBD1. CDR1 and CDR2 from the germline V gene are SGHRS and YFSETQ. This CDR3 has 15 residues. The V and J ends lost 4 bases and 0 bases, in that order; junction bases with no gene match: 4. The CDR3 DNA reads TGCGCCAGCAGCCAGACAGGGAGCTCCTACAATGAGCAGTTCTTC. Its translation: CASSQTGSSYNEQFF.

This sequence joins TRBV7-9 and TRBJ1-4; D gene unclear. The CDR3 sequence is 14 residues long. Trimming left V 6 bases short and J 5 bases short, with 13 bases between. Germline loops: CDR1 SEHNR, CDR2 FQNEAQ (reference sequence). The CDR3 nucleotides read TGTGCCAGCAGATCCGGGAGTCAAAATGAAAAACTGTTTTTT. Amino acid sequence: CASRSGSQNEKLFF.

The rearrangement joins TRBV7-3 to TRBJ2-7, with D hard to call. CDR3 length: 13 amino acids. Germline-derived CDR1 and CDR2 are SGHTA and FQGTGA. V gave up 4 bases and J gave up 10 bases, with 17 bases separating them. CDR3 DNA sequence: TGTGCCAGCAGCTCCCCCACCCCCCCGGGCCAGTACTTC. This gives the protein CASSSPTPPGQYF.

The chain has TRBV5-5 and TRBJ2-1; the D gene is possibly TRBD1 (5 bases). Germline V lookup: CDR1 SGHKS, CDR2 YYEKEE (reference sequence). The V gene lost 2 bases and the J gene lost 14 bases, with 20 bases spanning the gap. This CDR3 has 14 amino acids. The CDR3 DNA reads TGTGCCAGCAGCTTTTCCTACAAGGGGCTATTGGAGTTCTTC. Its translation: CASSFSYKGLLEFF.

V and J are TRBV7-9 and TRBJ2-1; D uncertain. The CDR3 extends over 14 amino acids. In germline, CDR1 is SEHNR, CDR2 FQNEAQ (reference sequence). Trimming pared 2 bases from V and 6 bases from J, leaving 11 bases between. The CDR3 spells CASSLTGSPNEQFF. The CDR3 DNA is TGTGCCAGCAGCTTAACGGGCAGCCCCAATGAGCAGTTCTTC. The full variable domain, in which reference TRBV7-9 and TRBJ2-1 provide the parts outside the CDR3, is DTGVSQNPRHKITKRGQNVTFRCDPISEHNRLYWYRQTLGQGPEFLTYFQNEAQLEKSRLLSDRFSAERPKGSFSTLEIQRTEQGDSAMYLCASSLTGSPNEQFFGPGTRLTVL.

The chain has TRBV6-6 and TRBJ1-1, with 9 positions matching TRBD1. The CDR3 is 13 residues long. The germline V gene has CDR1 MNHNY and CDR2 SVGAGI (reference sequence). V lost 6 bases and J lost 5; bases outside the gene matches: 4. The DNA of the CDR3 is TGTGCCAGCAGCCACAGGGGGCGGACTGAAGCTTTCTTT. As protein: CASSHRGRTEAFF.

CDR3 region: CSVSPHYLTSGGFNTGELFF. CDR3 DNA: TGCAGCGTTTCTCCCCATTATTTGACTAGCGGGGGATTCAACACCGGGGAGCTGTTTTTT. V usage is TRBV29-1 and J usage is TRBJ2-2, with 12 bases lining up with TRBD2. CDR3 length: 20 amino acids. The germline gives CDR1 SQVTM, CDR2 ANQGSEA. V was clipped by 5 bases and J by 2 bases; unmatched bases: 18.

The chain employs TRBV7-9 and TRBJ1-5; D uncertain. The V end lost 2 bases, the J end lost 2 bases, and 10 bases lay between the germline ends. This CDR3 spans 15 amino acids. Germline loops: CDR1 SEHNR, CDR2 FQNEAQ (reference sequence). DNA for the CDR3: TGTGCCAGCAGCTTATCGGGAGTCCGCAATCAGCCCCAGCATTTT. Translated: CASSLSGVRNQPQHF.

V and J are TRBV18 and TRBJ1-3; D is unclear. Germline V gene lookup returns CDR1 KGHSH and CDR2 LQKENI. V lost 0 bases to trimming and J lost 0 bases, with 6 bases between them. The CDR3 is made up of 15 amino acids. CDR3 in amino acids: CASSPPANSGNTIYF. The DNA for the CDR3 is TGTGCCAGCTCACCACCGGCGAACTCTGGAAACACCATATATTTT. Complete variable domain (other parts from reference TRBV18 and TRBJ1-3): NAGVMQNPRHLVRRRGQEARLRCSPMKGHSHVYWYRQLPEEGLKFMVYLQKENIIDESGMPKERFSAEFPKEGPSILRIQQVVRGDSAAYFCASSPPANSGNTIYFGEGSWLTVV.

The V gene is TRBV2, the J gene TRBJ1-1, with D possibly being TRBD1 (6 bases). Per germline, CDR1 SNHLY and CDR2 FYNNEI. Trimming pared 5 bases from V and 4 bases from J, leaving 11 bases between. The CDR3 sequence is 13 residues long. CDR3 sequence (DNA): TGTGCCAGCAGTTACCAGGGGAGCACTGAAGCTTTCTTT. Its translation: CASSYQGSTEAFF.

This clone has more than one count but fewer than ten. This rearrangement joins TRBV28 to TRBJ1-6; TRBD1 is a possible D gene (5 bases). Trimming shortened V by 3 bases and J by 7 bases, and 10 bases separated the two germline ends. The CDR3 has 14 amino acids. The germline CDR1 and CDR2 sequences are MDHEN and SYDVKM. In DNA form, the CDR3 reads TGTGCCAGCAGTTTTGGGGGTACGAATTCACCCCTCCACTTT. Its translation is CASSFGGTNSPLHF. The entire variable domain, with the rest obtained from reference TRBV28 and TRBJ1-6, is as follows: DVKVTQSSRYLVKRTGEKVFLECVQDMDHENMFWYRQDPGLGLRLIYFSYDVKMKEKGDIPEGYSVSREKKERFSLILESASTNQTSMYLCASSFGGTNSPLHFGNGTRLTVT.

The chain uses TRBV6-6 and TRBJ1-4; unclear D gene. CDR1 is MNHNY, CDR2 SVGAGI, per germline (reference sequence). Trimming pared 4 bases from V and 12 bases from J, leaving 12 bases between. The CDR3 covers 12 residues. The CDR3 region has the DNA TGTGCCAGCAGTTCCAATTACTTGGAACTGTTTTTT. Its protein product is CASSSNYLELFF.

The V call is TRBV7-2, the J call TRBJ2-5; D ambiguous. The CDR3 is made up of 13 amino acids. The germline V and J ends were trimmed by 4 bases and 2 bases, with 8 bases remaining between them. Germline V gene data show CDR1 as SGHTA and CDR2 as FQGNSA. The CDR3: CASSSMIQETQYF. The CDR3 DNA sequence: TGTGCCAGCAGCTCCATGATACAAGAGACCCAGTACTTC. The full variable domain, completed using reference TRBV7-2 and TRBJ2-5, is GAGVSQSPSNKVTEKGKDVELRCDPISGHTALYWYRQSLGQGLEFLIYFQGNSAPDKSGLPSDRFSAERTGGSVSTLTIQRTQQEDSAVYLCASSSMIQETQYFGPGTRLLVL.

This clone showed up just once. The chain couples TRBV4-2 to TRBJ1-4, with D unclear. Germline CDR1 reads LGHNA; CDR2 reads YNFKEQ. The CDR3 extends over 13 amino acids. The ends were cut back, 0 bases at V and 4 bases at J, with 3 bases in the middle. The CDR3 loop is CASSQEGNEKLFF. CDR3 sequence (DNA): TGTGCCAGCAGCCAAGAGGGTAATGAAAAACTGTTTTTT.

The chain is built from TRBV5-4 and TRBJ2-7; 10 bases map to TRBD1. CDR3 size: 15 residues. The V gene's germline CDR1 is SGHNT and CDR2 YYREEE (reference sequence). J gave up 0 bases and V 7 bases, and 7 bases lay outside the gene matches. CDR3 sequence reads: CASRLGQGSSYEQYF. The CDR3 bases are TGTGCCAGCCGATTGGGACAGGGGAGCTCCTACGAGCAGTACTTC.